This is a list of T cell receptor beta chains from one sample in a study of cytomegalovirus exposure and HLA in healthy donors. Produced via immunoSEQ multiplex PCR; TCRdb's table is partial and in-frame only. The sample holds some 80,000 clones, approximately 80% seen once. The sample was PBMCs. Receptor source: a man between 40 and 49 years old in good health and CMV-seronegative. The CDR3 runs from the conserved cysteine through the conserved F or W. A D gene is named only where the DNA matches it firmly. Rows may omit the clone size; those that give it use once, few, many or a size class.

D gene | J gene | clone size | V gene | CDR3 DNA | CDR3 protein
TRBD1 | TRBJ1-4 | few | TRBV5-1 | TGCGCCAGCAGCCCGGGACAGGGGGCGGTTACGATTTGGGAAAAACTGTTTTTT | CASSPGQGAVTIWEKLFF
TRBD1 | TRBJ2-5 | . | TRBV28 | TGTGCCAGCAGCCGCCCCCCCGGGACAGGCCAAGAGACCCAGTACTTC | CASSRPPGTGQETQYF
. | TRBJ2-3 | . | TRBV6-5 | TGTGCCAGCAGCGCGGGCTGGGAGGCCACAGATACGCAGTATTTT | CASSAGWEATDTQYF
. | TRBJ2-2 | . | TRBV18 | TGTGCCAGCTCACCAATGGTAGCCGGGGAGCTGTTTTTT | CASSPMVAGELFF
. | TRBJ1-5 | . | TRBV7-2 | TGTGCCAGCAGCTTACGACAGGGCAATCAGCCCCAGCATTTT | CASSLRQGNQPQHF
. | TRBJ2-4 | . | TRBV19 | TGTGCCAGTAGTGAGGCGGGCGGAGTAGCCAAAAACATTCAGTACTTC | CASSEAGGVAKNIQYF
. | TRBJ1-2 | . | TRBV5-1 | TGCGCCAGCAGCCCCCTTCCTAGCTATGGCTACACCTTC | CASSPLPSYGYTF
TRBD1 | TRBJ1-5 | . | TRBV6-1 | TGTGCCAGCAGTGATCAGGGGGGTCAGCCCCAGCATTTT | CASSDQGGQPQHF
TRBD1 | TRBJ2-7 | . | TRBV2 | TGTGCCAGCAGTGAACGGGGACAGGGACCCTACGAGCAGTACTTC | CASSERGQGPYEQYF
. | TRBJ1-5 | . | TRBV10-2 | TGCGCCAGCCGAGGTAGCAATCAGCCCCAGCATTTT | CASRGSNQPQHF
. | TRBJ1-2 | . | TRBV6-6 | TGTGCCAGCACCCAGACAGGAGGCTATGGCTACACCTTC | CASTQTGGYGYTF
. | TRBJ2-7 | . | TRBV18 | TGTGCCAGCTCACCGGGGAGCGGCTACGAGCAGTACTTC | CASSPGSGYEQYF
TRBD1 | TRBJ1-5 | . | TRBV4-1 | TGCGCCAGCAGCCGGATTACAGGGGGCAATCAGCCCCAGCATTTT | CASSRITGGNQPQHF
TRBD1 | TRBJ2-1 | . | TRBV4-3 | TGCGCCAGCAGCCAATCCTTCCGGGACAGCTCATACAATGAGCAGTTCTTC | CASSQSFRDSSYNEQFF
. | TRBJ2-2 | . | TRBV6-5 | TGTGCCAGCCGGGGGTCTAGTGGAACCGGGGAGCTGTTTTTT | CASRGSSGTGELFF
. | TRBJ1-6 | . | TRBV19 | TGTGCCAGCCGTCGCGGAGTGGCGTCACCCCTCCACTTT | CASRRGVASPLHF